Following are 31 T cell receptor beta chains from one sample sequenced in a study of blood T cell repertoires in COVID-19. The protocol was immunoSEQ multiplex PCR, while the TCRdb copy is restricted to in-frame clones and leaves out a portion. The sample lists roughly 140,000 clones, around 83% occurring once. Sequenced: peripheral blood. These TCRs come from a man in his sixties with active or convalescent COVID-19.

This sequence joins TRBV30 and TRBJ1-4; D unclear. Germline lookup yields CDR1 GTSNPN and CDR2 SVGIG (reference sequence). The V end lost 2 bases, the J end lost 8 bases, and 12 bases lay between the germline ends. The CDR3 is 13 residues long. The CDR3 DNA follows: TGTGCCTGGAGTAGCCGGCGGCGAGAAAAACTGTTTTTT. Its translation: CAWSSRRREKLFF.

V and J are TRBV7-2 and TRBJ1-5; D is unclear. Trimming left V 5 bases short and J 10 bases short, with 18 bases between. The CDR3 runs to 14 residues. The V gene's germline CDR1 is SGHTA and CDR2 FQGNSA. The DNA for the CDR3 is TGTGCCAGCAGCCCCAAGTCAGCGGTCTCCCCCCAGCATTTT. This sequence encodes CASSPKSAVSPQHF.

About this clone itself: Other DNA sequences of this sample code for an identical CDR3. The V call is TRBV19, the J call TRBJ1-6; no firm D call. The CDR3 is made up of 17 amino acids. V lost 1 base to trimming and J lost 0 bases, with 10 bases between them. The germline V gene encodes CDR1 LNHDA and CDR2 SQIVND (reference sequence). This chain's CDR3 is CASSIASGSSYNSPLHF. CDR3 DNA sequence: TGTGCCAGTAGTATAGCATCGGGGAGCTCCTATAATTCACCCCTCCACTTT.

This chain uses TRBV11-3 with TRBJ2-3; a possible D gene is TRBD1 (7 bases). Trimming removed 4 bases from V and 0 bases from J, with 20 bases in between. The CDR3 length is 18 residues. Germline values: CDR1 SGHNT, CDR2 YENEEA. The CDR3 sequence is CASSSTREGAPSTDTQYF. As DNA, the CDR3 is TGTGCCAGCAGCTCGACTAGAGAGGGGGCCCCTAGCACAGATACGCAGTATTTT.

Only a few counts were recorded for this clone. The V call is TRBV4-1, the J call TRBJ2-7; a weak D match, TRBD1 (6 bases). The CDR3 runs to 16 residues. V gave up 4 bases and J gave up 0 bases, with 16 bases separating them. The germline CDR1 and CDR2 sequences are MGHRA and YSYEKL. The CDR3 DNA reads TGCGCCAGCAGCCCAGAGCCGGACAGTTACTCCTACGAGCAGTACTTC. Protein sequence: CASSPEPDSYSYEQYF.

The table lists this clone with a count of one. The CDR3 bases are TGTGCCAGCAGCTTAACGCAGGGTTCCTACGAGCAGTACGTC. Encoded protein: CASSLTQGSYEQYV. V gene TRBV7-9 combines with J gene TRBJ2-7, with D perhaps TRBD1 (5 bases). The germline gives CDR1 SEHNR, CDR2 FQNEAQ (reference sequence). CDR3 size: 14 residues. V dropped 2 bases and J dropped 1 base, with 9 bases sitting between them.

V usage is TRBV5-1 and J usage is TRBJ2-1, with TRBD1 matching 12 bases. The CDR3 is made up of 19 amino acids. Germline CDR1 SGHRS, CDR2 YFSETQ. V lost 0 bases, J lost 1 base, and 8 bases stayed unmatched. The CDR3 DNA reads TGCGCCAGCAGCTTGGGCCTCGGGACAGGGGGCAGATCCTACAATGAGCAGTTCTTC. It encodes CASSLGLGTGGRSYNEQFF.

This chain links TRBV30 with TRBJ1-4; D not certain. The CDR3 totals 13 residues. The V gene lost 0 bases and the J gene lost 11 bases, with 13 bases spanning the gap. Germline V gene lookup returns CDR1 GTSNPN and CDR2 SVGIG (reference sequence). Written as DNA, the CDR3 is TGTGCCTGGAGTGTACCGGGGTTGGCGAAACTGTTTTTT. Its translation is CAWSVPGLAKLFF.

V and J are TRBV14 and TRBJ1-2, with 10 bases fitting TRBD1. CDR3 length equals 13 residues. The germline CDR1 and CDR2 sequences are SGHDN and FVKESK. The J segment lost 6 bases and the V segment lost 5 bases, leaving 3 bases of the junction unmatched. CDR3 DNA: TGTGCCAGCAGCTGGACAGGGGGGGATGGCTACACCTTC. Protein product: CASSWTGGDGYTF. The complete variable domain, with remaining parts taken from reference TRBV14 and TRBJ1-2, reads EAGVTQFPSHSVIEKGQTVTLRCDPISGHDNLYWYRRVMGKEIKFLLHFVKESKQDESGMPNNRFLAERTGGTYSTLKVQPAELEDSGVYFCASSWTGGDGYTFGSGTRLTVV.

The genes are TRBV5-1 and TRBJ2-3, with a tentative D call TRBD2 (6 bases). The V gene lost 0 bases and the J gene lost 6 bases, with 11 bases spanning the gap. This CDR3 is built from 14 residues. Germline-derived CDR1 and CDR2 are SGHRS and YFSETQ. CDR3 sequence reads: CASSLGTTSDTQYF. CDR3 DNA: TGCGCCAGCAGCTTGGGGACTACAAGCGATACGCAGTATTTT.

V and J are TRBV2 and TRBJ1-1; TRBD1 agrees at 8 bases. With V trimmed by 3 bases and J by 6 bases, 6 bases remained unmatched. Germline values: CDR1 SNHLY, CDR2 FYNNEI. The CDR3 has 14 amino acids. The CDR3 here is CASSDQGASSEAFF. The CDR3 DNA follows: TGTGCCAGCAGTGATCAGGGGGCGAGTTCTGAAGCTTTCTTT. The full variable domain, completed using reference TRBV2 and TRBJ1-1, is EPEVTQTPSHQVTQMGQEVILRCVPISNHLYFYWYRQILGQKVEFLVSFYNNEISEKSEIFDDQFSVERPDGSNFTLKIRSTKLEDSAMYFCASSDQGASSEAFFGQGTRLTVV.

This clone was seen a single time. The J gene is TRBJ2-5, the V gene TRBV11-3, with TRBD1 identical over 7 bases. This CDR3 is built from 13 residues. CDR1 and CDR2 from the germline V gene are SGHNT and YENEEA. V shed 5 bases, J shed 9 bases, and the junction held 9 bases outside the gene matches. In DNA, the CDR3 is TGTGCCAGCAGCCAAAGACAGGGTCAGGCCCAGTACTTC. Its translation: CASSQRQGQAQYF.

The rearrangement uses TRBV7-9 and TRBJ2-5, with 7 bases aligning to TRBD2. The trim removed 5 bases at V and 4 bases at J, leaving 7 bases unmatched. The germline V gene encodes CDR1 SEHNR and CDR2 FQNEAQ (reference sequence). The CDR3 runs to 14 residues. The CDR3 sequence is CASSDGPGGETQYF. The CDR3 coding sequence is TGTGCCAGCAGCGATGGCCCGGGGGGAGAGACCCAGTACTTC.

This sequence joins TRBV19 and TRBJ1-2; 7 bases agree with TRBD1. The ends lost 4 bases at V and 4 bases at J; junction bases unmatched: 9. From germline, CDR1 is LNHDA and CDR2 SQIVND (reference sequence). This CDR3 comprises 15 residues. The CDR3 nucleotides are TGTGCCAGTAGTACGTATTACAGGGGCATCTATGGCTACACCTTC. This gives the protein CASSTYYRGIYGYTF. Full variable domain (outside the CDR3, taken from reference TRBV19 and TRBJ1-2): DGGITQSPKYLFRKEGQNVTLSCEQNLNHDAMYWYRQDPGQGLRLIYYSQIVNDFQKGDIAEGYSVSREKKESFPLTVTSAQKNPTAFYLCASSTYYRGIYGYTFGSGTRLTVV.

The rearrangement uses TRBV2 and TRBJ2-3; 7 positions agree with TRBD1. The CDR3 loop spans 15 amino acids. The trim removed 6 bases at V and 2 bases at J, leaving 8 bases unmatched. Germline V gene data show CDR1 as SNHLY and CDR2 as FYNNEI. CDR3 coding DNA: TGTGCCAGCAGGCCGACGGGACAGAACACAGATACGCAGTATTTT. Protein product: CASRPTGQNTDTQYF.

The chain couples TRBV6-2 or TRBV6-3 to TRBJ2-3; possibly TRBD2 for D (6 bases). Germline CDR1 MNHEY, CDR2 SVGEGT. The CDR3 sequence is 16 residues long. Trimming cost V 0 bases and J 0 bases, with 10 bases left between them. Written as DNA, the CDR3 is TGTGCCAGCAGTTACTCTCCCAGCGGGAGCACAGATACGCAGTATTTT. It is translated as CASSYSPSGSTDTQYF.

The rearrangement uses TRBV5-1 and TRBJ2-5, with TRBD2 matching over 10 bases. Germline CDR1 is SGHRS and CDR2 is YFSETQ. CDR3 size: 15 residues. V was pared by 2 bases and J by 5 bases, with 6 bases of the junction left unmatched. The CDR3, as DNA: TGCGCCAGCAGCTTAACTAGCGGGATTATGGAGACCCAGTACTTC. The encoded protein is CASSLTSGIMETQYF.

This clone was found once. The CDR3 sequence: CASSLAVNTEAFF. Here the CDR3 DNA reads TGTGCCAGCAGCCTAGCGGTGAACACTGAAGCTTTCTTT. V usage is TRBV14 and J usage is TRBJ1-1; unclear D gene. Germline CDR1 is SGHDN and CDR2 is FVKESK. There are 13 residues in the CDR3. V was pared by 4 bases and J by 0 bases, with 6 bases between.

The chain carries TRBV6-1 and TRBJ1-1; no clear D gene. Deletions cut 3 bases from V and 3 bases from J, with 8 bases between. The CDR3 is 13 residues long. Per germline, CDR1 MNHNS and CDR2 SASEGT. CDR3 nucleotides: TGTGCCAGCAGTGACCCTTATTACACTGAAGCTTTCTTT. Encoded protein: CASSDPYYTEAFF.

V usage is TRBV4-3 and J usage is TRBJ2-2; no clear D. The length of the CDR3 is 16 residues. Trimming removed 2 bases at V and 4 bases at J, with 14 bases between. The germline gives CDR1 LGHNA, CDR2 YSLEER. The DNA for the CDR3 is TGCGCCAGCAGCCAATCTGCTACAGAGACCACCGGGGAGCTGTTTTTT. It encodes CASSQSATETTGELFF.

This chain uses TRBV5-1 with TRBJ1-4, with no clear D. The germline V gene encodes CDR1 SGHRS and CDR2 YFSETQ. With 4 bases removed from V and 7 bases from J, the gap between germline ends came to 17 bases. This CDR3 comprises 15 residues. The CDR3 sequence: CASSEGSEVVEKLFF. The CDR3 nucleotides read TGCGCCAGCAGCGAAGGGAGCGAGGTAGTTGAAAAACTGTTTTTT.

The rearrangement joins TRBV7-9 to TRBJ1-5; D unresolved. Per the germline V gene, CDR1 is SEHNR and CDR2 is FQNEAQ (reference sequence). Trimming stripped 2 bases from V and 5 bases from J, with 10 bases between. The CDR3 is 14 residues long. The CDR3, as DNA: TGTGCCAGCAGCTTACTGTCGGCGGATCAGCCCCAGCATTTT. Amino acids: CASSLLSADQPQHF.

The chain couples TRBV6-5 to TRBJ2-2; maybe TRBD2 (6 bases). In germline, CDR1 is MNHEY, CDR2 SVGAGI. The V gene lost 10 bases and the J gene lost 2 bases, with 14 bases spanning the gap. This CDR3 is 14 amino acids long. The CDR3 region has the DNA TGTGCCACCTGGGGTAGCGGAAACACCGGGGAGCTGTTTTTT. Translation: CATWGSGNTGELFF.

The chain joins TRBV5-1 to TRBJ2-7; D is perhaps TRBD2 (5 bases). This CDR3 is built from 14 residues. Germline loops: CDR1 SGHRS, CDR2 YFSETQ. V was shortened by 6 bases and J by 5 bases, with 18 bases between the two germline ends. Here the CDR3 DNA reads TGCGCCAGCAAAGCTGCGGGTCGCTTGAACGAGCAGTACTTC. Encoded protein: CASKAAGRLNEQYF.

The rearrangement uses TRBV11-3 and TRBJ2-3, with 7 bases that match TRBD2. The CDR3 is 16 amino acids. V lost 7 bases to trimming and J lost 0 bases; unmatched junction nucleotides: 10. Germline assignment: CDR1 SGHNT and CDR2 YENEEA. CDR3 amino acids: CASTPRDYLSTDTQYF. CDR3 nucleotide sequence: TGTGCCAGCACCCCCCGGGACTACCTTAGCACAGATACGCAGTATTTT.

The chain is built from TRBV5-1 and TRBJ1-3; no clear D. Germline lookup yields CDR1 SGHRS and CDR2 YFSETQ. The length of the CDR3 is 15 residues. Trimming pared 0 bases from V and 2 bases from J, leaving 9 bases between. The CDR3 DNA follows: TGCGCCAGCAGCTTGGTGTCAGGCACTGGAAACACCATATATTTT. It specifies CASSLVSGTGNTIYF. The variable domain in full, completed from reference TRBV5-1 and TRBJ1-3, reads KAGVTQTPRYLIKTRGQQVTLSCSPISGHRSVSWYQQTPGQGLQFLFEYFSETQRNKGNFPGRFSGRQFSNSRSEMNVSTLELGDSALYLCASSLVSGTGNTIYFGEGSWLTVV.

This clone has just one count. The chain joins TRBV9 to TRBJ1-4, with TRBD1 as a possible D gene (6 bases). This CDR3 has 15 residues. The ends were cut back, 0 bases at V and 8 bases at J, with 14 bases in the middle. CDR1 SGDLS and CDR2 YYNGEE come from the germline V gene. The CDR3, as DNA: TGTGCCAGCAGCGTAGGGGCCCGGGGGGGCGAAAAACTGTTTTTT. Amino acids: CASSVGARGGEKLFF.

V usage is TRBV6-2 or TRBV6-3 and J usage is TRBJ2-1; 7 bases match TRBD2. The CDR3 runs to 18 residues. The germline CDR1 and CDR2 sequences are MNHEY and SVGEGT. The junction had 8 bases not matched to a gene; V was cut back by 0 bases and J by 0 bases. In nucleotides, the CDR3 is TGTGCCAGCAGTTACTCCGAAAGAGCGGGGAGCTCCTACAATGAGCAGTTCTTC. This sequence encodes CASSYSERAGSSYNEQFF.

This clone was seen just once. Germline is not matched at one junction end, which may reflect a read error. The gene calls are TRBV7-9 and TRBJ2-4; tentatively, D is TRBD1 (5 bases). Germline V gene sequence: CDR1 SEHNR, CDR2 FQNEAQ (reference sequence). This CDR3 is built from 14 residues. CDR3 in amino acids: CASSSEDKPQDPCF. CDR3 nucleotide sequence: TGTGCCAGCAGTTCAGAGGACAAGCCTCAGGACCCTTGTTTC. The whole variable domain, filled in from reference TRBV7-9 and TRBJ2-4, reads DTGVSQNPRHKITKRGQNVTFRCDPISEHNRLYWYRQTLGQGPEFLTYFQNEAQLEKSRLLSDRFSAERPKGSFSTLEIQRTEQGDSAMYLCASSSEDKPQDPCFGAGTRLSVL.

The rearrangement joins TRBV19 to TRBJ2-3, with a possible D match to TRBD2 (6 bases). The V gene's germline CDR1 is LNHDA and CDR2 SQIVND (reference sequence). The CDR3 consists of 15 residues. Trimming left V 7 bases short and J 5 bases short, with 19 bases between. The DNA for the CDR3 is TGTGCCAGTAATGCCCAGGGTCAGGGAGGAGATACGCAGTATTTT. As protein: CASNAQGQGGDTQYF.

The chain uses TRBV6-5 and TRBJ2-5; the match to TRBD2 covers 9 bases. The V gene end was trimmed by 6 bases and the J gene end by 2 bases; junction bases not matched to a gene: 7. Germline CDR1 is MNHEY and CDR2 is SVGAGI. CDR3 length equals 15 residues. The CDR3 sequence is CASSPVGLAQETQYF. The CDR3 DNA reads TGTGCCAGCAGCCCGGTGGGACTAGCACAAGAGACCCAGTACTTC.